These T cell receptor beta chains were read from a single sample in a study of cytomegalovirus exposure and HLA in healthy donors. Data came from immunoSEQ multiplex PCR; TCRdb stores just in-frame clones and leaves some out. Of about 270,000 clones listed, 72% are singletons. The sample taken for sequencing was PBMCs. All receptors come from a female donor in good health and CMV-seronegative. The CDR3 runs from the conserved cysteine through the conserved F or W. Each record gives: D gene, V gene, clone size, J gene, CDR3 DNA, CDR3 protein. A D gene is named only where the DNA matches it firmly. Clone sizes are given selectively: once, few, many, or a class where the clone is expanded.

TRBD1	TRBV28	few	TRBJ1-5	TGTGCCAGCAGTTTGCCCAGGGGGAGTTATCAGCCCCAGCATTTT	CASSLPRGSYQPQHF
TRBD1	TRBV5-6	-	TRBJ2-7	TGTGCCAGCAGCTTGCTTGGACAGGGTAACTACGAGCAGTACTTC	CASSLLGQGNYEQYF
-	TRBV5-6	-	TRBJ2-1	TGTGCCAGCAGCCTGTTAAGAACAGCAGGAGGGCTCAATGAGCAGTTCTTC	CASSLLRTAGGLNEQFF
TRBD1	TRBV6-1	-	TRBJ2-4	TGTGCCAGCAGTATCGACCGGACAGGGGAAAACATTCAGTACTTC	CASSIDRTGENIQYF
-	TRBV10-3	-	TRBJ1-2	TGTGCCATCGGGTGGACAGTCTCCCGATCTGGCTATGGCTACACCTTC	CAIGWTVSRSGYGYTF
-	TRBV27	-	TRBJ2-7	TGTGCCAGCAGTTTAATGGGGGCCCTTATCTACGAGCAGTACTTC	CASSLMGALIYEQYF
-	TRBV2	-	TRBJ1-2	TGTGCCAGCACCCAGCTGGGGGGGCCCGATGGCTACACCTTC	CASTQLGGPDGYTF
-	TRBV7-9	-	TRBJ2-1	TGTGCCAGCAGCCCCCCCAGGCGGGATGAGCAGTTCTTC	CASSPPRRDEQFF
TRBD2	TRBV18	-	TRBJ2-7	TGTGCCAGCTCACCAGTGAGCGGGAGGGCCAGTTACGAGCAGTACTTC	CASSPVSGRASYEQYF
TRBD1	TRBV19	-	TRBJ1-1	TGTGCCAGCTCAGACAGGGTGAACACTGAAGCTTTCTTT	CASSDRVNTEAFF
-	TRBV30	-	TRBJ1-2	TGTGCCTGGAGTTTGGGGGGAAGCTATGGCTACACCTTC	CAWSLGGSYGYTF
TRBD1	TRBV9	-	TRBJ2-2	TGTGCCAGCAGCGCTACAGGGGGCTCGAACACCGGGGAGCTGTTTTTT	CASSATGGSNTGELFF
TRBD2	TRBV5-6	-	TRBJ2-1	TGTGCCAGCAGCTTGGGGGTACTAGCGGGAGCCTTTTACAATGAGCAGTTCTTC	CASSLGVLAGAFYNEQFF
TRBD1	TRBV10-3	-	TRBJ2-3	TGTGCCGCCCGCCGGGACAGGGACACAGATACGCAGTATTTT	CAARRDRDTDTQYF
-	TRBV5-1	-	TRBJ1-1	TGCGCCAGCAGCTTGGGACAGGTTAACACTGAAGCTTTCTTT	CASSLGQVNTEAFF
TRBD1	TRBV30	-	TRBJ1-2	TGTGCCTGGAGTCCTCTGGACAGGGAGCCGTCGGAGGGCTACACCTTC	CAWSPLDREPSEGYTF
-	TRBV7-9	-	TRBJ2-2	TGTGCCATCGCACTTCCTTCGCGGACCGGGGAGCTGTTTTTT	CAIALPSRTGELFF
-	TRBV19	-	TRBJ1-5	TGTGCCAGTAGTATAGATCATGTGCCAGGGTATGGTCAGCCCCAGCATTTT	CASSIDHVPGYGQPQHF
-	TRBV7-6	-	TRBJ2-3	TGTGCCAGCGCACAGGGTTCCCCCGCAGATACGCAGTATTTT	CASAQGSPADTQYF
-	TRBV5-6	few	TRBJ1-5	TGTGCCAGCAGCTTTCATAGCAATCAGCCCCAGCATTTT	CASSFHSNQPQHF
TRBD2	TRBV6-5	-	TRBJ2-4	TGTGCCAGTCGGGCTAGCGGAGTGGGGAACATTCAGTACTTC	CASRASGVGNIQYF
TRBD2	TRBV10-3	-	TRBJ2-7	TGTGCCATCAGGGGGAGGGCGAACTCCGAGCAGTACTTC	CAIRGRANSEQYF
TRBD2	TRBV6-1	-	TRBJ2-5	TGTGCCAGCAGTGATGGACTAGCGGGGATCAAGACCCAGTACTTC	CASSDGLAGIKTQYF
TRBD1	TRBV18	-	TRBJ2-5	TGTGCCAGCTCACCGGACAGGGGTGAGACCCAGTACTTC	CASSPDRGETQYF
-	TRBV5-4	-	TRBJ2-2	TGTGCCAGCAGTACCTCCCCGACAGGAATCTACGGGGAGCTGTTTTTT	CASSTSPTGIYGELFF
TRBD2	TRBV5-1	-	TRBJ2-2	TGCGCCAGCAGCTTTCTAGCGGGAGGGCCAATCGGGGAGCTGTTTTTT	CASSFLAGGPIGELFF